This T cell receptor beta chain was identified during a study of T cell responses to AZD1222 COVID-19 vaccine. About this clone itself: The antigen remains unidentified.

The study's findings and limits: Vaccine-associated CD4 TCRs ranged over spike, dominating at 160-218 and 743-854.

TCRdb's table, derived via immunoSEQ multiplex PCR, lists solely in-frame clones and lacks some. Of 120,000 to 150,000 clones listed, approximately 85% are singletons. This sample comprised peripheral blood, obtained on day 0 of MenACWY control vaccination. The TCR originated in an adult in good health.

The CDR3 nucleotides are TGTGCCAGCAGCTTCCTAGGGGGCACTGAAGCTTTCTTT. This sequence encodes CASSFLGGTEAFF. The chain employs TRBV13 and TRBJ1-1, with D possibly being TRBD1 (6 bases). The CDR3 contains 13 residues. Germline V lookup: CDR1 PRHDT, CDR2 FYEKMQ (reference sequence). Deletions cut 3 bases from V and 4 bases from J, with 9 bases between.